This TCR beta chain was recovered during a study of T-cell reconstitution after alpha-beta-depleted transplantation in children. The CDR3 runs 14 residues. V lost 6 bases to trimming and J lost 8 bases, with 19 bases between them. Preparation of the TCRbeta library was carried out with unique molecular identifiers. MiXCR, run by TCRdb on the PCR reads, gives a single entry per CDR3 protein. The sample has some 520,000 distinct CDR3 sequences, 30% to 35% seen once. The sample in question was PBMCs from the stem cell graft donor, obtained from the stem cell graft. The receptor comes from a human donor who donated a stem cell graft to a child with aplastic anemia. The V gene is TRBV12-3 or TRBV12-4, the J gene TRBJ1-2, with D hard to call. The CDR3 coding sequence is TGTGCCAGCAGCGGGTCTACCGGAACGGGAGGCTACACCTTC. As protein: CASSGSTGTGGYTF.